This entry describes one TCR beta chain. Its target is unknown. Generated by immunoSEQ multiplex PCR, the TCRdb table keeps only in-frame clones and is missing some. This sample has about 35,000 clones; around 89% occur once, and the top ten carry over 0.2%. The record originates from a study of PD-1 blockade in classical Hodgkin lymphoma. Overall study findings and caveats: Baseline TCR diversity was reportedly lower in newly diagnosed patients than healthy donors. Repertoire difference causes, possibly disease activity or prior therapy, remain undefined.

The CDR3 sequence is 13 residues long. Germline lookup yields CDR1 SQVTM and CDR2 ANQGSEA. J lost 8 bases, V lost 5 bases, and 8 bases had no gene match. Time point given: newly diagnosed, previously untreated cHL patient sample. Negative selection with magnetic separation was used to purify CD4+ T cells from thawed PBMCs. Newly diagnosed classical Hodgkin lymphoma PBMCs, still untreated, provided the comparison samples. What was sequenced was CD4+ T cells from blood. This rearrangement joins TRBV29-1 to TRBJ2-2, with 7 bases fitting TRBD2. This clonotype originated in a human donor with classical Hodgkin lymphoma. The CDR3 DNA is TGCAGCGTTCTGCGGGAGATTGGGGGGGAGCTGTTTTTT. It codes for CSVLREIGGELFF.